The 11 T cell receptor beta chains listed next were all sequenced from one sample in a study of blood T cell repertoires in COVID-19. This table comes from immunoSEQ multiplex PCR, and its TCRdb copy is limited to in-frame clones, with some not included. The sample lists 150,000 to 200,000 clones; 80% to 90% were seen once. The source material was peripheral blood. These receptors originate from a man aged 45-65 years with active or convalescent COVID-19.

J is TRBJ1-4 and V is TRBV7-2; unclear D gene. This CDR3 is built from 13 residues. Deletions cut 3 bases from V and 5 bases from J, with 7 bases between. The germline gives CDR1 SGHTA, CDR2 FQGNSA. This CDR3 reads CASSLPGNEKLFF. The CDR3, as DNA: TGTGCCAGCAGCTTGCCCGGGAATGAAAAACTGTTTTTT.

The CDR3 loop is CASSIGAGQGIAEAFF. DNA for the CDR3: TGTGCCAGTAGTATAGGGGCGGGACAGGGGATCGCTGAAGCTTTCTTT. This chain joins TRBV19 and TRBJ1-1; 10 nucleotides align to TRBD1. The germline V gene has CDR1 LNHDA and CDR2 SQIVND (reference sequence). After removal of 1 base from V and 6 bases from J, the junction contained 8 bases not matched to a gene. The CDR3 length is 16 residues.

The chain uses TRBV10-3 and TRBJ2-1; D not certain. The ends were cut back, 2 bases at V and 0 bases at J, with 5 bases in the middle. The CDR3 extends over 14 amino acids. Per the germline V gene, CDR1 is ENHRY and CDR2 is SYGVKD. The CDR3 here is CAISEESSYNEQFF. CDR3 sequence (DNA): TGTGCCATCAGTGAGGAGAGCTCCTACAATGAGCAGTTCTTC.

This rearrangement joins TRBV29-1 to TRBJ1-4; D might be TRBD1 (5 bases). Trimming cost V 4 bases and J 4 bases, with 10 bases left between them. The CDR3 sequence is 13 residues long. From germline, CDR1 is SQVTM and CDR2 ANQGSEA. Written as DNA, the CDR3 is TGCAGCGTTGTCGACAGCCATAATGAAAAACTGTTTTTT. This codes for CSVVDSHNEKLFF. The full variable domain, in which reference TRBV29-1 and TRBJ1-4 provide the parts outside the CDR3, is SAVISQKPSRDICQRGTSLTIQCQVDSQVTMMFWYRQQPGQSLTLIATANQGSEATYESGFVIDKFPISRPNLTFSTLTVSNMSPEDSSIYLCSVVDSHNEKLFFGSGTQLSVL.

The chain uses TRBV20-1 and TRBJ2-3; 8 bases match TRBD2. The ends lost 3 bases at V and 1 base at J; junction bases unmatched: 3. CDR1 and CDR2 (germline): DFQATT, SNEGSKA (reference sequence). This CDR3 is built from 14 residues. Here the CDR3 reads CSASKAGGTDTQYF. The CDR3 DNA follows: TGCAGTGCTAGTAAAGCGGGGGGCACAGATACGCAGTATTTT.

This clone was seen once. The chain has TRBV7-3 and TRBJ1-3; no clear D gene. CDR3 length: 13 residues. Between the trimmed V and J ends, which lost 1 base and 2 bases, there was a span of 3 bases. Per germline, CDR1 SGHTA and CDR2 FQGTGA. CDR3 nucleotides: TGTGCCAGCAGCTTAAGTACTGGAAACACCATATATTTT. Translation gives CASSLSTGNTIYF.

The V and J genes are TRBV5-1 and TRBJ2-2; tentative D call: TRBD2 (5 bases). This CDR3 spans 13 amino acids. Germline CDR1 SGHRS, CDR2 YFSETQ. V lost 4 bases and J 6 bases, leaving 10 bases between the germline ends. The chain's CDR3 is CASSPMGAGELFF. The CDR3 nucleotides read TGCGCCAGCAGCCCCATGGGAGCCGGGGAGCTGTTTTTT.

V and J are TRBV6-1 and TRBJ2-5; 9 bases match TRBD2. V dropped 3 bases and J dropped 6; count of bases not matched to a gene: 8. This CDR3 region has 15 residues. Germline CDR1 and CDR2: MNHNS and SASEGT. The CDR3 sequence: CASSEGREGQKTQYF. The CDR3 nucleotides are TGTGCCAGCAGTGAGGGGCGGGAGGGCCAGAAGACCCAGTACTTC.

The chain couples TRBV27 to TRBJ2-2; TRBD2 agrees at 8 bases. In germline, CDR1 is MNHEY, CDR2 SMNVEV (reference sequence). V was pared by 2 bases and J by 5 bases, with 4 bases of the junction left unmatched. The CDR3 sequence is 15 residues long. In DNA form, the CDR3 reads TGTGCCAGCAGTTTAGGGACTAGTGTAACCGGGGAGCTGTTTTTT. Translated, it gives CASSLGTSVTGELFF.

The CDR3 loop is CASRTLRTENTEAFF. Here the CDR3 DNA reads TGTGCCAGCAGAACCCTCCGGACAGAAAACACTGAAGCTTTCTTT. The chain is built from TRBV28 and TRBJ1-1, with D possibly matching TRBD1 (6 bases). Trimming cost V 6 bases and J 2 bases, with 16 bases left between them. The CDR3 is made up of 15 amino acids. Germline lookup yields CDR1 MDHEN and CDR2 SYDVKM.

The rearrangement uses TRBV5-6 and TRBJ2-7; the match to TRBD1 covers 9 bases. The length of the CDR3 is 16 residues. The V and J ends lost 4 bases and 0 bases, in that order; junction bases with no gene match: 8. Germline loops: CDR1 SGHDT, CDR2 YYEEEE. Here the CDR3 reads CASSQRQGVSSYEQYF. CDR3 in DNA: TGTGCCAGCAGCCAAAGACAGGGGGTTAGCTCCTACGAGCAGTACTTC.